This TCR beta chain was obtained from a study of T cell repertoires in cytomegalovirus infection. The overall study: An indication of both CMV infection and matching HLA type came from public TCR beta signatures.

This clonotype was found many times. Its target is not known. Each CDR3 protein is one row after TCRdb ran MiXCR on the reads. This table holds 200,000 to 300,000 distinct CDR3 sequences, around 12% found once. Study results and caveats: Within the response measured ex vivo, HLA-C-restricted CMV-specific TCR beta clonotypes were dominant. Cumulative frequency (of public TCR beta family members) identified carriers of CMV plus the relevant HLA.

Source material: PBMCs. The TCR comes from a human donor in good health (CMV status not recorded). Some clones in this sample may be carry-over from other donors' samples.

In nucleotides, the CDR3 is TGTGCCAGCACACCACCCGGGACAGGGAATTCGAAGCCCCAGCATTTT. Translating gives CASTPPGTGNSKPQHF. The V call is TRBV6-2 or TRBV6-3, the J call TRBJ1-5; 9 bases line up with TRBD1. The CDR3 is made up of 16 amino acids. Germline V lookup: CDR1 MNHEY, CDR2 SVGEGT. J gave up 8 bases and V 7 bases, and 15 bases lay outside the gene matches.